The T cell receptor (beta chain) under discussion was sequenced for a study of T cell responses to AZD1222 COVID-19 vaccine. Across the whole study: Second-dose groups at about 4 or about 12 weeks were pooled. Findings and caveats of the study: Donors, mostly white British, included more females; clonal diversity was possibly underestimated.

The assay was immunoSEQ multiplex PCR, and TCRdb's table has in-frame clones only and misses some. Among roughly 150,000 clones listed, over 75% were seen once. Remarks on this clone: Its target is not known.

The receptor's source is an adult in good health. This material consisted of peripheral blood, taken on day 0 of AZD1222 vaccination.

The CDR3 loop reads CASSEGLGMNTEAFF. In DNA, the CDR3 is TGTGCCAGCAGTGAAGGGCTGGGGATGAACACTGAAGCTTTCTTT. The rearrangement joins TRBV2 to TRBJ1-1; no reliable D call. The length of the CDR3 is 15 residues. Germline CDR1 SNHLY, CDR2 FYNNEI. V was pared by 1 base and J by 0 bases, with 9 bases between.